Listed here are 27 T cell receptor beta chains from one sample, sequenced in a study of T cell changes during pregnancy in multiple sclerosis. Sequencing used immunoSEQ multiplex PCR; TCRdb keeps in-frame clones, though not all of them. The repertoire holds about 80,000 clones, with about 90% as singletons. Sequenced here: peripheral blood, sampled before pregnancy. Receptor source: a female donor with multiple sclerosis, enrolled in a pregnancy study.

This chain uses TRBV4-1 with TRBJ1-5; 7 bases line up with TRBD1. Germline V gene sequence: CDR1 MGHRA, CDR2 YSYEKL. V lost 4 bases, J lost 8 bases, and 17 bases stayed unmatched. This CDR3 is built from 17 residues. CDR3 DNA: TGCGCCAGCAGCCCCACCGGGGGACAGCCCGGTGGGGAGCCCCAGCATTTT. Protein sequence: CASSPTGGQPGGEPQHF.

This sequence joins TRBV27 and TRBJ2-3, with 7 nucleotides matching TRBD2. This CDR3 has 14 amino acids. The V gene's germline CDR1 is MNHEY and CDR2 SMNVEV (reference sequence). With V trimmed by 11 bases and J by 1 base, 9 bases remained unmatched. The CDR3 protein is CASQSRGGTDTQYF. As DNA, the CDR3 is TGTGCCTCCCAAAGTCGGGGGGGCACAGATACGCAGTATTTT.

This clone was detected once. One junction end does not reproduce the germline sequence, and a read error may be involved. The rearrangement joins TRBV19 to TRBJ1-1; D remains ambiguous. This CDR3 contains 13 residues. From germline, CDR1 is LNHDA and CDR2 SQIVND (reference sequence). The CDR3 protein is CASSIREDREAFF. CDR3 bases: TGTGCCAGCAGTATAAGGGAGGACCGAGAAGCTTTCTTT. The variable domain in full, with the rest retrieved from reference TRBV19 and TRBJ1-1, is DGGITQSPKYLFRKEGQNVTLSCEQNLNHDAMYWYRQDPGQGLRLIYYSQIVNDFQKGDIAEGYSVSREKKESFPLTVTSAQKNPTAFYLCASSIREDREAFFGQGTRLTVV.

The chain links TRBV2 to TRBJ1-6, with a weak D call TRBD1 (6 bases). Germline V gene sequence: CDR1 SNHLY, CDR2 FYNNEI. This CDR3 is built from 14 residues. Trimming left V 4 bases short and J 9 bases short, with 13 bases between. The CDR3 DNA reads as TGTGCCAGCAGTGTGGGGGGGGGCGGTTCACCCCTCCACTTT. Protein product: CASSVGGGGSPLHF.

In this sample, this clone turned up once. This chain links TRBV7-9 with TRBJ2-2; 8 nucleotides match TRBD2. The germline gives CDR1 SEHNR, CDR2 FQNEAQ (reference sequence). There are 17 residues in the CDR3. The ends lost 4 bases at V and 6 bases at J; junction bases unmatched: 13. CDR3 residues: CASSSGTGGLLSGELFF. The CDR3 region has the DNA TGTGCCAGCAGCTCAGGCACGGGGGGGCTGTTATCCGGGGAGCTGTTTTTT.

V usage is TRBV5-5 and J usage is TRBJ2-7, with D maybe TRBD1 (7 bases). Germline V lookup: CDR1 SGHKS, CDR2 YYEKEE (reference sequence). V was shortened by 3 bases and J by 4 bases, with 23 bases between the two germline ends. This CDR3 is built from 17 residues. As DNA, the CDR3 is TGTGCCAGCAGCTATTCCGCGGGGACAGTTTTCGCTTACGAGCAGTACTTC. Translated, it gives CASSYSAGTVFAYEQYF.

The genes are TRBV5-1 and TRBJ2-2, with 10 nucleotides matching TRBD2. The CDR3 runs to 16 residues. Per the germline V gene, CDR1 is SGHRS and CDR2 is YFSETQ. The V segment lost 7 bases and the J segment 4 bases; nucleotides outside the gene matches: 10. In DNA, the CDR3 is TGCGCCAGCTCCCCTTCCGGACTAGCGGTCACCGGGGAGCTGTTTTTT. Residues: CASSPSGLAVTGELFF.

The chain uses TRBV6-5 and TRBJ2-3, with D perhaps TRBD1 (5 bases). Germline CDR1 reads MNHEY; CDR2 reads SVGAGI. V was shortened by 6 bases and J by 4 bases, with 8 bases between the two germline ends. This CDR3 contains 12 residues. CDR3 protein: CASSQGPDTQYF. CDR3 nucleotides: TGTGCCAGCAGCCAGGGCCCAGATACGCAGTATTTT.

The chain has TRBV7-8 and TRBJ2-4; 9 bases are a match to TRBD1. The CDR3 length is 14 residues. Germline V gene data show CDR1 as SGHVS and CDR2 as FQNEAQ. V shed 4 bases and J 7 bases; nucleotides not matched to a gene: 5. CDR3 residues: CASSSPGQGNIQYF. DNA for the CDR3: TGTGCCAGCAGCTCGCCGGGACAGGGCAACATTCAGTACTTC. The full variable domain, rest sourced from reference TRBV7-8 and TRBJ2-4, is GAGVSQSPRYKVAKRGQDVALRCDPISGHVSLFWYQQALGQGPEFLTYFQNEAQLDKSGLPSDRFFAERPEGSVSTLKIQRTQQEDSAVYLCASSSPGQGNIQYFGAGTRLSVL.

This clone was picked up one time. The CDR3: CASSLGQGRNQPQHF. The DNA for the CDR3 is TGTGCCAGCAGCCTGGGACAGGGGCGCAATCAGCCCCAGCATTTT. This chain joins TRBV28 and TRBJ1-5; 10 bases match TRBD1. V lost 6 bases to trimming and J lost 2 bases; unmatched junction nucleotides: 4. CDR3 length equals 15 residues. In germline, CDR1 is MDHEN, CDR2 SYDVKM. Full variable domain (remainder filled in from reference TRBV28 and TRBJ1-5): DVKVTQSSRYLVKRTGEKVFLECVQDMDHENMFWYRQDPGLGLRLIYFSYDVKMKEKGDIPEGYSVSREKKERFSLILESASTNQTSMYLCASSLGQGRNQPQHFGDGTRLSIL.

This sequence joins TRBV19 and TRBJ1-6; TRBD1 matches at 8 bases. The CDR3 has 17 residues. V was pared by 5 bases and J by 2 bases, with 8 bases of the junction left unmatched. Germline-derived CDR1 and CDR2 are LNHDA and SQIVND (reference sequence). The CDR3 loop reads CASSVVQGGAYNSPLHF. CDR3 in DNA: TGTGCCAGTAGTGTCGTACAGGGGGGGGCCTATAATTCACCCCTCCACTTT.

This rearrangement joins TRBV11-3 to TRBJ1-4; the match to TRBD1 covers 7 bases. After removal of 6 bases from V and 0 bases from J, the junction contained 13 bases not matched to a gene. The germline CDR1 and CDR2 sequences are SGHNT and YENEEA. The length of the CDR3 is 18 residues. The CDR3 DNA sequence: TGTGCCAGCAGGGAGGAGGGGGCCGTTTTGGCAACTAATGAAAAACTGTTTTTT. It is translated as CASREEGAVLATNEKLFF.

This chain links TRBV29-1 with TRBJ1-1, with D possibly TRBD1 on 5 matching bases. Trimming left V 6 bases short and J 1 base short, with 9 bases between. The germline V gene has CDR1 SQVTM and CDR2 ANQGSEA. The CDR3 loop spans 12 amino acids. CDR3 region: CSVTGGNTEAFF. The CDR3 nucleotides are TGCAGCGTAACCGGGGGGAACACTGAAGCTTTCTTT.

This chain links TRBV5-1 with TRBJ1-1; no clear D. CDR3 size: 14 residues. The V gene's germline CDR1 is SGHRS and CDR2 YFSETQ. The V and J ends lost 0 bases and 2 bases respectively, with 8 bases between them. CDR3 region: CASSLEAGNTEAFF. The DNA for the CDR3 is TGCGCCAGCAGCTTGGAAGCGGGCAACACTGAAGCTTTCTTT. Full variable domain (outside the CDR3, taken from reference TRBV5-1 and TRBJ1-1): KAGVTQTPRYLIKTRGQQVTLSCSPISGHRSVSWYQQTPGQGLQFLFEYFSETQRNKGNFPGRFSGRQFSNSRSEMNVSTLELGDSALYLCASSLEAGNTEAFFGQGTRLTVV.

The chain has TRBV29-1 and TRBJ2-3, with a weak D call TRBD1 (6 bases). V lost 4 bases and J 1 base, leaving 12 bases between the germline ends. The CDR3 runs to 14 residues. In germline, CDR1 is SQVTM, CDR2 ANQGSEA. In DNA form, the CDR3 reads TGCAGCGTTGTCGTGGGGGCTCGCACAGATACGCAGTATTTT. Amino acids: CSVVVGARTDTQYF.

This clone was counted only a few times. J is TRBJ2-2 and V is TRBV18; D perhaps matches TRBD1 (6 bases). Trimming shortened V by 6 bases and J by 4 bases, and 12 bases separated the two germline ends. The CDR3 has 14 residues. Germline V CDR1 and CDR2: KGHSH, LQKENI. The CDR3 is CASSENRATGELFF. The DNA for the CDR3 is TGTGCCAGCTCGGAAAACAGGGCCACCGGGGAGCTGTTTTTT.

The DNA for the CDR3 is TGCGCCAGCAGCTTGATGGAGATCCCGGGAGAGACCCAGTACTTC. Residues: CASSLMEIPGETQYF. The chain uses TRBV5-1 and TRBJ2-5; unclear D gene. The CDR3 contains 15 residues. V lost 1 base to trimming and J lost 4 bases, with 14 bases between them. Germline CDR1 SGHRS, CDR2 YFSETQ. The full variable domain, with the rest looked up from reference TRBV5-1 and TRBJ2-5, is KAGVTQTPRYLIKTRGQQVTLSCSPISGHRSVSWYQQTPGQGLQFLFEYFSETQRNKGNFPGRFSGRQFSNSRSEMNVSTLELGDSALYLCASSLMEIPGETQYFGPGTRLLVL.

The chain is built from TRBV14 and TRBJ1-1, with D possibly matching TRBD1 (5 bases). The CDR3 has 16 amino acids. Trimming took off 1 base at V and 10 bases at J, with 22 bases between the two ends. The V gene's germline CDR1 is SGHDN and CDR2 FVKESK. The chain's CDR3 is CASSQVVWAGKITAFF. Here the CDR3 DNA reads TGTGCCAGCAGCCAAGTAGTCTGGGCAGGGAAGATAACAGCTTTCTTT.

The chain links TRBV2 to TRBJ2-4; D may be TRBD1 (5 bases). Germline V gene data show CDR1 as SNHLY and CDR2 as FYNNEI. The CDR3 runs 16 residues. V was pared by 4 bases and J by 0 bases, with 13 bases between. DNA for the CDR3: TGTGCCAGCAGTGGCAGGGATCCCATAGCCAAAAACATTCAGTACTTC. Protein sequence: CASSGRDPIAKNIQYF.

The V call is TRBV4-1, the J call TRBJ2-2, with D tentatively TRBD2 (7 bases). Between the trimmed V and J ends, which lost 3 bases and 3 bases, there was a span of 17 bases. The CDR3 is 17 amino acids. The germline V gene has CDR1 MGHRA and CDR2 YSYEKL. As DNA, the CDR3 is TGCGCCAGCAGCCAGGGAAGGGGGGGCGCCGACACCGGGGAGCTGTTTTTT. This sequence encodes CASSQGRGGADTGELFF.

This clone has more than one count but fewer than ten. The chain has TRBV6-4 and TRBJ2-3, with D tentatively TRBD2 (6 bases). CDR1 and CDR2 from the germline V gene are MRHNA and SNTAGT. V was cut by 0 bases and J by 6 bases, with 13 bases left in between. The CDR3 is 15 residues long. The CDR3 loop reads CASSDSGGAIDTQYF. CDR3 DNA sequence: TGTGCCAGCAGTGACTCTGGAGGGGCCATCGATACGCAGTATTTT.

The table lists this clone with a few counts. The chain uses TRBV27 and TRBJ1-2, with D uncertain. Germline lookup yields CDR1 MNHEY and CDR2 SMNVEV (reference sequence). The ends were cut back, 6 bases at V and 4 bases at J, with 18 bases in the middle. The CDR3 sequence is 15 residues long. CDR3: CASSPLGIGSYGYTF. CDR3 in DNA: TGTGCCAGCAGCCCATTAGGGATAGGGAGCTATGGCTACACCTTC.

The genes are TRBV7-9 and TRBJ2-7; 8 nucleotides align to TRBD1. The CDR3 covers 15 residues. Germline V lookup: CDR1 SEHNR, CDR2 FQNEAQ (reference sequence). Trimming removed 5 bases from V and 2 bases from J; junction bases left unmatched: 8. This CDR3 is CASSADRGPTYEQYF. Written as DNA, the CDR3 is TGTGCCAGCAGCGCCGACAGGGGCCCTACCTACGAGCAGTACTTC.

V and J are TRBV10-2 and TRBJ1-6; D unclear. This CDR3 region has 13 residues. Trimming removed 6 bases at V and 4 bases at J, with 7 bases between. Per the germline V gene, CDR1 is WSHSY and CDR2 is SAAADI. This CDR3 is CASSPKYNSPLHF. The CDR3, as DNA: TGCGCCAGCAGCCCAAAATATAATTCACCCCTCCACTTT.

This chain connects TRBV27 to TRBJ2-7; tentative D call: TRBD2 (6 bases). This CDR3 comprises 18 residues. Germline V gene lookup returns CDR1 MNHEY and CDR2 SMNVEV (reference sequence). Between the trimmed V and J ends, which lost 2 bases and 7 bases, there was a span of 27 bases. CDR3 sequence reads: CASSLVGPLTAGRGEQYF. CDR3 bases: TGTGCCAGCAGTTTAGTTGGACCACTTACAGCGGGTCGAGGGGAGCAGTACTTC.

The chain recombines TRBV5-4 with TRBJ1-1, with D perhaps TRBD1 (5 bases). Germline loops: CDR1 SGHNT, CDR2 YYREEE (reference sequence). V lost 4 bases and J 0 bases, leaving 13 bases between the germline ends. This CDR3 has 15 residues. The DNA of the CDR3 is TGTGCCAGCAGCGTCTCAGGGTACATGAACACTGAAGCTTTCTTT. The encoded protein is CASSVSGYMNTEAFF. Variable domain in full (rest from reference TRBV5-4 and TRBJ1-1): ETGVTQSPTHLIKTRGQQVTLRCSSQSGHNTVSWYQQALGQGPQFIFQYYREEENGRGNFPPRFSGLQFPNYSSELNVNALELDDSALYLCASSVSGYMNTEAFFGQGTRLTVV.

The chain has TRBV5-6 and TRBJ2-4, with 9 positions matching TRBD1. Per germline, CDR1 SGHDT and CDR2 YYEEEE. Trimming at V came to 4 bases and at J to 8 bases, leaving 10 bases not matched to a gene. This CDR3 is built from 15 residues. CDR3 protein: CASSPAGQGFHIQYF. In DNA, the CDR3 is TGTGCCAGCAGCCCGGCGGGACAGGGTTTCCACATTCAGTACTTC.